Listed below are T cell receptor beta chains from one sample, sequenced in a study of cytomegalovirus exposure and HLA in healthy donors. Profiling relied on immunoSEQ multiplex PCR, and the TCRdb table lists in-frame clones only, not all of them. In the table there are 85,000 to 120,000 clones, around 80% of which are singletons. Input material: PBMCs. The receptors stem from a man between 35 and 55 years old in good health and CMV-seronegative. Each CDR3 is given with its conserved first and last residue. The D gene is left open where the match is weak. Not every row has a clone size; where given, it reads once, few, many or a size class.

j_gene: TRBJ1-4
v_gene: TRBV9
d_gene: NA
abundance: NA
CDR3aa: CASSRLQATNEKLFF
CDR3nt: TGTGCCAGCAGCCGCCTTCAGGCAACTAATGAAAAACTGTTTTTT

j_gene: TRBJ1-6
v_gene: TRBV7-2
d_gene: NA
abundance: NA
CDR3aa: CASSLDGRGSNSPLHF
CDR3nt: TGTGCCAGCAGCTTAGACGGGAGGGGGTCGAATTCACCCCTCCACTTT

j_gene: TRBJ1-2
v_gene: TRBV6-1
d_gene: NA
abundance: NA
CDR3aa: CASSEAWQNYGYTF
CDR3nt: TGTGCCAGCAGTGAAGCGTGGCAGAACTATGGCTACACCTTC

j_gene: TRBJ2-1
v_gene: TRBV7-8
d_gene: NA
abundance: NA
CDR3aa: CASSLVGVSSYNEQFF
CDR3nt: TGTGCCAGCAGCTTAGTCGGGGTAAGCTCCTACAATGAGCAGTTCTTC

j_gene: TRBJ2-3
v_gene: TRBV19
d_gene: NA
abundance: NA
CDR3aa: CASSTGPSDTQYF
CDR3nt: TGTGCCAGTAGCACGGGTCCATCAGATACGCAGTATTTT

j_gene: TRBJ1-2
v_gene: TRBV29-1
d_gene: TRBD1
abundance: NA
CDR3aa: CSVEIGGGYTF
CDR3nt: TGCAGCGTTGAAATAGGGGGCGGCTACACCTTC

j_gene: TRBJ2-1
v_gene: TRBV5-1
d_gene: NA
abundance: NA
CDR3aa: CASSLAGTNANEQFF
CDR3nt: TGCGCCAGCAGCTTGGCCGGGACAAACGCTAATGAGCAGTTCTTC

j_gene: TRBJ2-1
v_gene: TRBV27
d_gene: NA
abundance: once
CDR3aa: CASSFPETGEQFF
CDR3nt: TGTGCCAGCAGTTTCCCAGAAACGGGTGAGCAGTTCTTC

j_gene: TRBJ1-5
v_gene: TRBV6-6
d_gene: TRBD1
abundance: few
CDR3aa: CASRSGGQGRPPQHF
CDR3nt: TGTGCCAGCAGGTCGGGGGGACAGGGGCGTCCACCCCAGCATTTT

j_gene: TRBJ2-7
v_gene: TRBV6-1
d_gene: NA
abundance: NA
CDR3aa: CASDPGEGFLYEQYF
CDR3nt: TGTGCCAGCGACCCCGGGGAAGGTTTTTTGTACGAGCAGTACTTC

j_gene: TRBJ1-2
v_gene: TRBV5-4
d_gene: NA
abundance: NA
CDR3aa: CASSSTGAYGYTF
CDR3nt: TGTGCCAGCAGCTCTACAGGCGCCTATGGCTACACCTTC

j_gene: TRBJ2-2
v_gene: TRBV5-4
d_gene: NA
abundance: NA
CDR3aa: CASSPAGAGRNTGELFF
CDR3nt: TGTGCCAGCAGCCCGGCGGGGGCGGGGAGGAACACCGGGGAGCTGTTTTTT